The clone carrying this TCR beta chain has just a few counts. Its target is unknown. This sample was taken from a study of human T cells and chemical hapten exposure. Study-wide context: Skin of the upper inner arm, about 2 cm by about 2 cm, received 2% DPC for sensitization.

In the library, unique molecular identifiers were attached to individual cDNA molecules. TCRdb re-derived calls from the RACE reads in MiXCR, one entry per CDR3 protein. The table records about 400,000 distinct CDR3 sequences, roughly 6% of them present only once. Noted time point: patch test 2, 6 weeks after DPC sensitization. Stated treatment: therapeutic diphenylcyclopropenone sensitization with weekly scalp DPC. The CDR3 length is 17 residues. The germline V gene has CDR1 LGHNA and CDR2 YSLEER. Trimming at V came to 0 bases and at J to 5 bases, leaving 6 bases not matched to a gene. Whole-study findings and limits: It should be noted that donors had alopecia, so their immune response may differ from healthy people's. Relative to controls, expanded TCRs formed significantly more large CDR3 similarity clusters.

The source was whole blood, collected in connection with sensitization to the hapten diphenylcyclopropenone (DPC). This receptor was identified in a young woman with alopecia areata. Some clones in this sample may be carry-over from other donors' samples. The V and J genes are TRBV4-3 and TRBJ2-2, with 10 bases aligning to TRBD2. In nucleotides, the CDR3 is TGCGCCAGCAGCCAAGATATACTAGCGGGGTCGACCGGGGAGCTGTTTTTT. Translated, it gives CASSQDILAGSTGELFF.